Sequencing of this T cell receptor beta chain was carried out in a study of Tregs in tolerant kidney transplant recipients. Whole-study context: CD4+CD25+CD127- cells came from roughly three-day belatacept mixed lymphocyte reactions, some with roughly five-day graft donor restimulation.

In the case of this clone: Antigen: not known.

The assay was immunoSEQ multiplex PCR, and TCRdb's table has in-frame clones only and misses some. The repertoire holds about 31,000 clones, with about four fifths as singletons. Study results and caveats: The small number of patients limits these findings pending further validation. Biological reproducibility was not directly addressed, but technical replication error appeared minimal.

V was cut by 1 base and J by 1 base, with 16 bases left in between. CDR1 is SGHVS and CDR2 is FQNEAQ in the germline V gene. The CDR3 sequence is 17 residues long. The chain carries TRBV7-8 and TRBJ2-5, with D tentatively TRBD1 or TRBD2 (5 bases each). Sequences were obtained from Tregs from blood cultured with allogeneic cells. The sequence was collected from a human donor in good health. The CDR3 protein is CASSLELGRRTQETQYF. CDR3 bases: TGTGCCAGCAGCTTAGAGTTGGGACGGCGAACCCAAGAGACCCAGTACTTC.